This T cell receptor beta chain was sequenced in a study of siplizumab effects on memory and regulatory T cells. Study findings and constraints: Many proliferating CD4+ or CD8+ clones remained unclassified. Roughly 75-95% of them could not be assigned either a naive or a memory phenotype. Siplizumab gave mappable alloreactive CD4+ clones an average Treg-derived fraction of about 69%, against around 27% in controls.

Per sample, 80,000 to 100,000 TCR templates underwent assay. The table came from immunoSEQ multiplex PCR; TCRdb's copy has only in-frame clones and leaves some out. Here the sample spans about 97,000 clones, about 93% being singletons. This CDR3 comprises 11 residues. Trimming shortened V by 8 bases and J by 2 bases, and 4 bases separated the two germline ends. Germline CDR1 reads MNHEY; CDR2 reads SMNVEV (reference sequence). In the case of this clone: Its antigen is currently unknown.

The genes are TRBV27 and TRBJ2-1; no clear D. This TCR derives from a human donor in good health. Sample: non-Treg CD4+ T cells sorted from blood. The CDR3 DNA follows: TGTGCCAGCGGGACCTACAATGAGCAGTTCTTC. Protein sequence: CASGTYNEQFF.